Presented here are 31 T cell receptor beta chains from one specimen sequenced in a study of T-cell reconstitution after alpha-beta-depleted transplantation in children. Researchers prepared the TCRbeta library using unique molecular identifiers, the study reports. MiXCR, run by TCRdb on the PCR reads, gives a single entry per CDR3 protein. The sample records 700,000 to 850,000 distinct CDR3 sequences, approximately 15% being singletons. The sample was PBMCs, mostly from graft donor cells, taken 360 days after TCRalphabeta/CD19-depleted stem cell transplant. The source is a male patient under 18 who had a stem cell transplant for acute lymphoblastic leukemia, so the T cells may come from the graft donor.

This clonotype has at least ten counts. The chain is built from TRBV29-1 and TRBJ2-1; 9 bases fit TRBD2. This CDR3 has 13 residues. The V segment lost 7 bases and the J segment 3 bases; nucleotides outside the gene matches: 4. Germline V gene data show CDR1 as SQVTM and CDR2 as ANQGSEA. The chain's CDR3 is CSGGLAVYNEQFF. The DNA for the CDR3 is TGCAGCGGGGGACTAGCAGTCTACAATGAGCAGTTCTTC.

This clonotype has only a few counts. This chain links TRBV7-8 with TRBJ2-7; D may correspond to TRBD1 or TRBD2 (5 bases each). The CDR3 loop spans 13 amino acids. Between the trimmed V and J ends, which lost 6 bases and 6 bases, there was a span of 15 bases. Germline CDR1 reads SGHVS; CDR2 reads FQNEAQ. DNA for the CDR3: TGTGCCAGCAGACAAATTCCAGGGACCGAGCAGTACTTC. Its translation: CASRQIPGTEQYF.

CDR3 DNA: TGCGCCAGCAGCCCTTGGACTAGCGGGAGCCCCGGGGAGCTGTTTTTT. Protein sequence: CASSPWTSGSPGELFF. The chain combines TRBV4-1 with TRBJ2-2; 13 bases map to TRBD2. The germline CDR1 and CDR2 sequences are MGHRA and YSYEKL. After removal of 4 bases from V and 6 bases from J, the junction contained 5 bases not matched to a gene. There are 16 residues in the CDR3.

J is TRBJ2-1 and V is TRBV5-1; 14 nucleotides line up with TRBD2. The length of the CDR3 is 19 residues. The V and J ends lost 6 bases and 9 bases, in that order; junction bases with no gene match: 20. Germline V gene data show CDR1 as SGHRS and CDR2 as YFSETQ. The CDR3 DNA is TGCGCCAGCATGGAGGGTCAGGTTCTTGGACTAGCGGGAGGTGGTGAGCAGTTCTTC. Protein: CASMEGQVLGLAGGGEQFF.

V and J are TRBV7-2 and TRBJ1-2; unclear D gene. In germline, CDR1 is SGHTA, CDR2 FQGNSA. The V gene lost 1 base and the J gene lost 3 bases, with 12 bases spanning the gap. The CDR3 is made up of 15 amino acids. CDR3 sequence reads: CASSLGPQGDYGYTF. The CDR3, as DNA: TGTGCCAGCAGCTTAGGACCCCAAGGCGACTATGGCTACACCTTC.

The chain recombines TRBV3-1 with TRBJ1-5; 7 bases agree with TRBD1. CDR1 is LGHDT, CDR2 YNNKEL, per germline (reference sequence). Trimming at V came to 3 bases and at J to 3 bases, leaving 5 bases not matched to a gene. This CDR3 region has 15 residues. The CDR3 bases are TGTGCCAGCAGCCACTCGACAGGGAACAATCAGCCCCAGCATTTT. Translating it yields CASSHSTGNNQPQHF.

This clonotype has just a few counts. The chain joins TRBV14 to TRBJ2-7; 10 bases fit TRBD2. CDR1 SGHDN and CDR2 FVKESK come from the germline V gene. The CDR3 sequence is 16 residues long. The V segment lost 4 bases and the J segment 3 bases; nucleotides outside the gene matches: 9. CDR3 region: CASSPRIWTSGYEQYF. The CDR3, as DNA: TGTGCCAGCAGCCCTCGCATCTGGACTAGCGGCTACGAGCAGTACTTC.

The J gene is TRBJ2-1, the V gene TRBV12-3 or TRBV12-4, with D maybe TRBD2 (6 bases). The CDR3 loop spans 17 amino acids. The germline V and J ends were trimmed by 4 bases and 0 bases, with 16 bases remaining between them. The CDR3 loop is CASSSPQEGSSYNEQFF. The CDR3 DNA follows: TGTGCCAGCAGTTCCCCCCAGGAGGGTAGCTCCTACAATGAGCAGTTCTTC.

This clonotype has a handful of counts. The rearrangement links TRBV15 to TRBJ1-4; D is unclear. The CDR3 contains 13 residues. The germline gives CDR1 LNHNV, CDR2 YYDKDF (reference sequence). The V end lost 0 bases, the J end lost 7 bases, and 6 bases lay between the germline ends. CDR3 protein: CATSRDLAEKLFF. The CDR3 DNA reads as TGTGCCACCAGCAGAGATCTTGCTGAAAAACTGTTTTTT.

DNA for the CDR3: TGTGCCAGCAGCCCTAAAGCAAAGAACACTGAAGCTTTCTTT. Amino acids: CASSPKAKNTEAFF. The chain is built from TRBV7-9 and TRBJ1-1; no firm D call. This CDR3 spans 14 amino acids. V was shortened by 5 bases and J by 1 base, with 11 bases between the two germline ends. Germline CDR1 is SEHNR and CDR2 is FQNEAQ (reference sequence).

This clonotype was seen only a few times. The CDR3 here is CASSYSKRLVTDTQYF. DNA for the CDR3: TGTGCCAGCAGTTACTCAAAGCGGTTGGTCACAGATACGCAGTATTTT. This rearrangement joins TRBV6-7 to TRBJ2-3; D might be TRBD2 (5 bases). TRBV6-7 is identified as an open reading frame with a role that is uncertain. Trimming pared 0 bases from V and 2 bases from J, leaving 12 bases between. This CDR3 region has 16 residues.

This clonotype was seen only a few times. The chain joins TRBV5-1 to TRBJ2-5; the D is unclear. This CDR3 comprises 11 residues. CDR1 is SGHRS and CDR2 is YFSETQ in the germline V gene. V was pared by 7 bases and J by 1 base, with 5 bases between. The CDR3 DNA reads TGCGCCAGCGCCGCCCAAGAGACCCAGTACTTC. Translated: CASAAQETQYF.

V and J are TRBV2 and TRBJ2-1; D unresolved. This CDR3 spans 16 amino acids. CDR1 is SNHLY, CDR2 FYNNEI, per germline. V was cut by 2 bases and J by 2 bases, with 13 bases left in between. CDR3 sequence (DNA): TGTGCCAGCAGTGAATACTCGGTTCGCACCTACAATGAGCAGTTCTTC. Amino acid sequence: CASSEYSVRTYNEQFF.

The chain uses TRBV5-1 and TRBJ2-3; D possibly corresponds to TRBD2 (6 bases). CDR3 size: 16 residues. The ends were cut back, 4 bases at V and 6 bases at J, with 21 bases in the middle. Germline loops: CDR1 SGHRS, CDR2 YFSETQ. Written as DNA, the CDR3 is TGCGCCAGCAGCCGGATGCCCGGGAGTGGAGGGGATACGCAGTATTTT. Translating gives CASSRMPGSGGDTQYF.

CDR3 in DNA: TGTGCCAGCAGCCCTCTAGCGGACTACAATGAGCAGTTCTTC. This encodes CASSPLADYNEQFF. This chain uses TRBV3-1 with TRBJ2-1; TRBD2 agrees at 7 bases. CDR1 is LGHDT, CDR2 YNNKEL, per germline (reference sequence). The CDR3 loop spans 14 amino acids. V lost 4 bases, J lost 3 bases, and 3 bases stayed unmatched.

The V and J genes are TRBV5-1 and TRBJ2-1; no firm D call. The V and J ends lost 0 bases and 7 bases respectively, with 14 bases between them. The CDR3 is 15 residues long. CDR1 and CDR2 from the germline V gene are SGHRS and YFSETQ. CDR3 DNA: TGCGCCAGCAGCTTGGTTACCCTAGGTTCGAATGAGCAGTTCTTC. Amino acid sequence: CASSLVTLGSNEQFF.

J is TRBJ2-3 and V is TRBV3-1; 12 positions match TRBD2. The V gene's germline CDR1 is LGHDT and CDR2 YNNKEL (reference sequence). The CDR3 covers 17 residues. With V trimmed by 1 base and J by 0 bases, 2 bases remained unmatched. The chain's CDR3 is CASSQVGTSGSTDTQYF. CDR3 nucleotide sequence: TGTGCCAGCAGCCAAGTGGGGACTAGCGGGAGCACAGATACGCAGTATTTT.

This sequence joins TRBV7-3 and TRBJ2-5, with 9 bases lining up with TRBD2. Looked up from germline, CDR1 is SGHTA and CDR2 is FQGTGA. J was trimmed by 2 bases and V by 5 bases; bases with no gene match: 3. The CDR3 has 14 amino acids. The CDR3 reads CASSVSGRQETQYF. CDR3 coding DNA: TGTGCCAGCAGCGTTAGCGGGAGACAAGAGACCCAGTACTTC.

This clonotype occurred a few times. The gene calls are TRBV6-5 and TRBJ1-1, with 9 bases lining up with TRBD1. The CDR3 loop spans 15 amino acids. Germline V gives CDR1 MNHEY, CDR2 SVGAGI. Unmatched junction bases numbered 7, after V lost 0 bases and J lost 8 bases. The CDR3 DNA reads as TGTGCCAGCAGTTACTCGGGGGGACAGGGCCCGGAAGCTTTCTTT. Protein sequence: CASSYSGGQGPEAFF.

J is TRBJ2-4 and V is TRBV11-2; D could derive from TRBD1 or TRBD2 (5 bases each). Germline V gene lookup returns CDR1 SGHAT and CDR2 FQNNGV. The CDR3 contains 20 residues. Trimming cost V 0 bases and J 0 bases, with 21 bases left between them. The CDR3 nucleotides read TGTGCCAGCAGCTTAGATCTAAAGGGGACGTCGACGCTAGCCAAAAACATTCAGTACTTC. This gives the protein CASSLDLKGTSTLAKNIQYF.

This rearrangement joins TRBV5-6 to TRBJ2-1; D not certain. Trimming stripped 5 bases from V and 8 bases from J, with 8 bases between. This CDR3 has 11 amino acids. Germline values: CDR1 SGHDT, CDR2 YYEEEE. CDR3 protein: CASSIGYEQFF. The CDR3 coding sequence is TGTGCCAGCAGTATTGGTTATGAGCAGTTCTTC.

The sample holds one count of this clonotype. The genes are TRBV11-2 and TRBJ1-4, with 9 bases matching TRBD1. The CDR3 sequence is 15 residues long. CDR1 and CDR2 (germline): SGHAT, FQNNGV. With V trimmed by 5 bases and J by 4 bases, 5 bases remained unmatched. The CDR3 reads CASSSTGGFNEKLFF. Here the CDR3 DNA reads TGTGCCAGCAGCAGTACAGGGGGCTTTAATGAAAAACTGTTTTTT.

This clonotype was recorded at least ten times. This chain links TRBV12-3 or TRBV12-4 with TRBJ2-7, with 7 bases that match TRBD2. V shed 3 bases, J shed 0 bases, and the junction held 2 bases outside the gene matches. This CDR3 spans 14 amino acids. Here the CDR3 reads CASSLTSSSYEQYF. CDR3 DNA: TGTGCCAGCAGTTTGACTAGCAGCTCCTACGAGCAGTACTTC.

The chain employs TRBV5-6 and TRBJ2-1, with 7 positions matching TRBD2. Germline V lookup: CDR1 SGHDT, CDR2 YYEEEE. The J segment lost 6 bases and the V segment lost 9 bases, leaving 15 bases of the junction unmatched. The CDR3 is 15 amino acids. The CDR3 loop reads CAMGPGYRGVNEQFF. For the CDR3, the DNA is TGTGCCATGGGCCCCGGGTATCGGGGGGTCAATGAGCAGTTCTTC.

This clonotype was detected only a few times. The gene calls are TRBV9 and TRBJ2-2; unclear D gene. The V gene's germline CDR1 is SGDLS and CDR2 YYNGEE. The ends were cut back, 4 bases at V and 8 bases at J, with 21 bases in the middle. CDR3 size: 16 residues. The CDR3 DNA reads TGTGCCAGCAGCCGATTTAACGTGCGTTTATGGGGGGAGCTGTTTTTT. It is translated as CASSRFNVRLWGELFF. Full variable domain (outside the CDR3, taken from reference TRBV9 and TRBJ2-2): DSGVTQTPKHLITATGQRVTLRCSPRSGDLSVYWYQQSLDQGLQFLIQYYNGEERAKGNILERFSAQQFPDLHSELNLSSLELGDSALYFCASSRFNVRLWGELFFGEGSRLTVL.

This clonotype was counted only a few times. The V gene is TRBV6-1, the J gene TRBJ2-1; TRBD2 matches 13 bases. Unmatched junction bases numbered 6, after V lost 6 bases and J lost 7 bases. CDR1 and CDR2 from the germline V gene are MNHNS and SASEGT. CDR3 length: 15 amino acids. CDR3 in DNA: TGTGCCAGCAGCCTCGGACTAGCGGGAGCAAATGAGCAGTTCTTC. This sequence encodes CASSLGLAGANEQFF.

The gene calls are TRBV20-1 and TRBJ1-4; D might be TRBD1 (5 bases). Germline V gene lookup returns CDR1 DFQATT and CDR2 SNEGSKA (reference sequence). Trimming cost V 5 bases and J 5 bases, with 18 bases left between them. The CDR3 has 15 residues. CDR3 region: CSAVRPGRNNEKLFF. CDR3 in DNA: TGCAGTGCTGTTAGGCCGGGACGGAACAATGAAAAACTGTTTTTT.

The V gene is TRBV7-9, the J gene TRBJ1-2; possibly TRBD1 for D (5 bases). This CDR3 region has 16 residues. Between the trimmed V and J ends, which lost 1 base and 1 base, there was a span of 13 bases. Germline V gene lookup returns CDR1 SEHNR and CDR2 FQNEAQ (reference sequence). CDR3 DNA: TGTGCCAGCAGCTTAGAGGGACGCCGGCTTAACTATGGCTACACCTTC. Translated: CASSLEGRRLNYGYTF.

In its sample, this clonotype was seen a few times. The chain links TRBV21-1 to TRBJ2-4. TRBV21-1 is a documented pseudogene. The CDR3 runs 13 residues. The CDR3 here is CASSSGYSLAQYF. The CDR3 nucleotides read TGTGCCAGCAGCTCGGGGTATTCTTTGGCGCAGTACTTC.

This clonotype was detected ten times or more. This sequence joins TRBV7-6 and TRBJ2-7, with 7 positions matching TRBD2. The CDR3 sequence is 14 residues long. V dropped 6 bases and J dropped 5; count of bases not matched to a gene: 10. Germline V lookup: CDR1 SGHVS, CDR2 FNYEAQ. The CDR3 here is CASRHGGSRDEQYF. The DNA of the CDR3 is TGTGCCAGCAGGCACGGGGGGAGTAGAGACGAGCAGTACTTC.

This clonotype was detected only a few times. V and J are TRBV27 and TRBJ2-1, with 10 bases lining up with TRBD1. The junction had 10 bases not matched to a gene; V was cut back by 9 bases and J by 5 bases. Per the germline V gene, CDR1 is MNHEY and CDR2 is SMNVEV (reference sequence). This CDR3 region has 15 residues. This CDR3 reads CASRPGQGHHNEQFF. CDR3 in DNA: TGTGCCAGTCGCCCGGGACAGGGGCACCACAATGAGCAGTTCTTC.